The source of this T cell receptor beta chain is a study of beta chain features in type 1 diabetes. Study in general: Healthy donors and patients showed comparable age, gender and cell yields. Study observations and caveats: Type 1 diabetes patients showed a moderate but significant shortening of TCRB CDR3s in all four CD4+ subsets. PCR may have favored shorter templates equally in patients and controls.

Germline CDR1 MDHEN, CDR2 SYDVKM. After removal of 5 bases from V and 1 base from J, the junction contained 4 bases not matched to a gene. CDR3 length equals 15 residues. Since all of the isolated RNA was reverse transcribed, expressed TCRB transcripts were what got sequenced. Generated by immunoSEQ multiplex PCR, the TCRdb table keeps only in-frame clones and is missing some. Of under 450,000 clones listed, over 13% are singletons. As for this clone: Its antigen is undetermined.

The sample consisted of naive CD4+ T cells from blood. The V gene is TRBV28, the J gene TRBJ1-1; 10 bases match TRBD1. The receptor was isolated from a woman in her late teens or twenties in good health. CDR3 in amino acids: CASSPRTGGNTEAFF. CDR3 nucleotide sequence: TGTGCCAGCAGTCCCAGGACAGGGGGGAACACTGAAGCTTTCTTT.